Following are 20 T cell receptor beta chains from one sample sequenced in a study of OX40 agonist ivuxolimab in advanced cancers. Sequenced by immunoSEQ multiplex PCR; TCRdb stores in-frame clones only, minus some. This repertoire shows roughly 60,000 clones, roughly 86% found once; its top ten account for 5% to 6%. Material: CD4+ or CD8+ T cells sorted from blood, obtained in a trial of the OX40 agonist ivuxolimab. The receptors here all came from an adult with an advanced solid tumor such as melanoma, head and neck, liver or kidney cancer.

The chain recombines TRBV19 with TRBJ2-1; 12 bases match TRBD2. V gave up 4 bases and J gave up 8 bases; unmatched junction bases: 0. The germline gives CDR1 LNHDA, CDR2 SQIVND (reference sequence). This CDR3 has 13 amino acids. CDR3: CASSRLAGDEQFF. The CDR3 coding sequence is TGTGCCAGTAGTAGACTAGCGGGGGATGAGCAGTTCTTC.

In its sample, this clone was seen once. The chain couples TRBV2 to TRBJ2-7; possibly TRBD1 for D (5 bases). The CDR3 consists of 15 residues. CDR1 SNHLY and CDR2 FYNNEI come from the germline V gene. V lost 5 bases, J lost 5 bases, and 19 bases lay in between. The CDR3 loop is CASSSQGPRYNEQYF. The CDR3 DNA reads as TGTGCCAGCAGTTCCCAGGGCCCGCGGTACAACGAGCAGTACTTC. Supplemented by reference TRBV2 and TRBJ2-7, the full variable domain reads EPEVTQTPSHQVTQMGQEVILRCVPISNHLYFYWYRQILGQKVEFLVSFYNNEISEKSEIFDDQFSVERPDGSNFTLKIRSTKLEDSAMYFCASSSQGPRYNEQYFGPGTRLTVT.

This clone has just a few counts. The chain joins TRBV18 to TRBJ1-2; D gene uncertain. CDR3 length: 13 amino acids. Trimming pared 3 bases from V and 3 bases from J, leaving 8 bases between. CDR1 is KGHSH and CDR2 is LQKENI in the germline V gene. CDR3 sequence: CASSPQWDYGYTF. The CDR3 bases are TGTGCCAGCTCACCTCAGTGGGACTATGGCTACACCTTC.

The gene calls are TRBV9 and TRBJ2-5; D is unresolved. This CDR3 spans 15 amino acids. The germline V gene has CDR1 SGDLS and CDR2 YYNGEE. With 4 bases removed from V and 5 bases from J, the gap between germline ends came to 18 bases. The CDR3: CASSSLAGWMETQYF. The CDR3 coding sequence is TGTGCCAGCAGCTCCCTTGCTGGGTGGATGGAGACCCAGTACTTC.

V usage is TRBV6-1 and J usage is TRBJ1-1; tentative D call: TRBD1 (6 bases). CDR3 size: 15 residues. Germline V gives CDR1 MNHNS, CDR2 SASEGT. V shed 6 bases and J shed 5 bases, with 19 bases lying between them. The CDR3: CASSLFTGRGTEAFF. The CDR3 DNA reads TGTGCCAGCAGCCTATTCACAGGGAGGGGAACTGAAGCTTTCTTT.

CDR3 sequence: CASSQHPASGQETQYF. CDR3 coding DNA: TGTGCCAGCAGCCAACACCCCGCTAGCGGACAAGAGACCCAGTACTTC. This chain uses TRBV4-2 with TRBJ2-5; 7 bases align to TRBD2. V gave up 2 bases and J gave up 2 bases; unmatched junction bases: 8. Per germline, CDR1 LGHNA and CDR2 YNFKEQ. This CDR3 contains 16 residues.

This clone has only a few counts. The chain recombines TRBV5-1 with TRBJ2-7; 11 bases map to TRBD1. Germline V gene lookup returns CDR1 SGHRS and CDR2 YFSETQ. CDR3 length equals 15 residues. Trimming removed 4 bases from V and 8 bases from J; junction bases left unmatched: 11. CDR3 loop: CASSLDSGQGAKQYF. The DNA of the CDR3 is TGCGCCAGCAGCCTGGACTCCGGACAGGGGGCGAAGCAGTACTTC. The variable domain in full, completed from reference TRBV5-1 and TRBJ2-7, reads KAGVTQTPRYLIKTRGQQVTLSCSPISGHRSVSWYQQTPGQGLQFLFEYFSETQRNKGNFPGRFSGRQFSNSRSEMNVSTLELGDSALYLCASSLDSGQGAKQYFGPGTRLTVT.

This chain connects TRBV30 to TRBJ1-1, with D possibly matching TRBD1 (5 bases). Looked up from germline, CDR1 is GTSNPN and CDR2 is SVGIG (reference sequence). The length of the CDR3 is 12 residues. V was cut by 5 bases and J by 10 bases, with 17 bases left in between. The CDR3 sequence is CAWQSRAWRAFF. For the CDR3, the DNA is TGTGCCTGGCAAAGCAGGGCCTGGAGAGCTTTCTTT. Combining the CDR3 with reference TRBV30 and TRBJ1-1 gives the whole variable domain SQTIHQWPATLVQPVGSPLSLECTVEGTSNPNLYWYRQAAGRGLQLLFYSVGIGQISSEVPQNLSASRPQDRQFILSSKKLLLSDSGFYLCAWQSRAWRAFFGQGTRLTVV.

This rearrangement joins TRBV7-9 to TRBJ1-4, with D possibly matching TRBD1 (5 bases). Germline values: CDR1 SEHNR, CDR2 FQNEAQ (reference sequence). This CDR3 has 17 residues. Trimming took off 2 bases at V and 0 bases at J, with 13 bases between the two ends. DNA for the CDR3: TGTGCCAGCAGCTTAAACCTGGGGGTTGCAACTAATGAAAAACTGTTTTTT. Translated: CASSLNLGVATNEKLFF.

The chain is built from TRBV27 and TRBJ1-6; TRBD1 is a possible D gene (6 bases). V was pared by 5 bases and J by 0 bases, with 11 bases between. The germline gives CDR1 MNHEY, CDR2 SMNVEV (reference sequence). CDR3 length: 16 amino acids. CDR3 in amino acids: CASSVRGSSYNSPLHF. The CDR3, as DNA: TGTGCCAGCAGTGTAAGGGGGAGCTCCTATAATTCACCCCTCCACTTT.

V and J are TRBV6-5 and TRBJ1-4, with D tentatively TRBD1 (5 bases). Germline V gene data show CDR1 as MNHEY and CDR2 as SVGAGI. This CDR3 comprises 13 residues. The V end was cut by 4 bases, the J end by 7 bases, with 10 bases between. The DNA of the CDR3 is TGTGCCAGCAGTTCCCCGGGACGTGAAAAACTGTTTTTT. It specifies CASSSPGREKLFF.

The rearrangement links TRBV7-9 to TRBJ2-1; D unclear. CDR1 is SEHNR, CDR2 FQNEAQ, per germline (reference sequence). The CDR3 runs 16 residues. Trimming cost V 2 bases and J 0 bases, with 11 bases left between them. The DNA of the CDR3 is TGTGCCAGCAGCTTACTCAGTTCCTACTCCTACAATGAGCAGTTCTTC. Its protein product is CASSLLSSYSYNEQFF. The variable domain in full, with the rest retrieved from reference TRBV7-9 and TRBJ2-1, is DTGVSQNPRHKITKRGQNVTFRCDPISEHNRLYWYRQTLGQGPEFLTYFQNEAQLEKSRLLSDRFSAERPKGSFSTLEIQRTEQGDSAMYLCASSLLSSYSYNEQFFGPGTRLTVL.

The chain joins TRBV6-5 to TRBJ1-1, with D possibly TRBD1 on 5 matching bases. The V gene's germline CDR1 is MNHEY and CDR2 SVGAGI. There are 14 residues in the CDR3. Trimming took off 6 bases at V and 0 bases at J, with 11 bases between the two ends. The DNA for the CDR3 is TGTGCCAGCAGATTTTCGGGGGTGAACACTGAAGCTTTCTTT. The encoded protein is CASRFSGVNTEAFF.

This clone has just one count. The rearrangement links TRBV10-3 to TRBJ2-3; possible D gene TRBD2, 6 bases. V dropped 11 bases and J dropped 3 bases, with 9 bases sitting between them. The germline V gene encodes CDR1 ENHRY and CDR2 SYGVKD. The CDR3 is 11 amino acids. Written as DNA, the CDR3 is TGTGCCGCGGGGAAGACAGATACGCAGTATTTT. It translates to CAAGKTDTQYF.

The V and J genes are TRBV7-2 and TRBJ2-3; perhaps TRBD2 as D (5 bases). The CDR3 has 13 residues. V was clipped by 5 bases and J by 6 bases, with 12 bases between them. Germline lookup yields CDR1 SGHTA and CDR2 FQGNSA. As DNA, the CDR3 is TGTGCCAGCAGCCTGAGATTAGCGGATACGCAGTATTTT. The encoded protein is CASSLRLADTQYF.

The V and J genes are TRBV18 and TRBJ2-1; D gene unclear. Trimming removed 2 bases at V and 5 bases at J, with 25 bases between. CDR1 is KGHSH, CDR2 LQKENI, per germline. The CDR3 extends over 19 amino acids. The CDR3 spells CASSPLVPRTGGSNNEQFF. The CDR3 DNA reads as TGTGCCAGCTCACCATTGGTACCCCGGACGGGCGGTAGTAACAATGAGCAGTTCTTC.

This chain uses TRBV7-2 with TRBJ2-5, with 10 bases aligning to TRBD2. The CDR3 is 15 amino acids. V dropped 5 bases and J dropped 5; count of bases not matched to a gene: 8. Germline V CDR1 and CDR2: SGHTA, FQGNSA. CDR3 residues: CASSLQRGGGETQYF. The CDR3 region has the DNA TGTGCCAGCAGCCTCCAGCGGGGGGGCGGGGAGACCCAGTACTTC. The entire variable domain, with the rest obtained from reference TRBV7-2 and TRBJ2-5, is as follows: GAGVSQSPSNKVTEKGKDVELRCDPISGHTALYWYRQSLGQGLEFLIYFQGNSAPDKSGLPSDRFSAERTGGSVSTLTIQRTQQEDSAVYLCASSLQRGGGETQYFGPGTRLLVL.

The chain carries TRBV10-3 and TRBJ2-5; maybe TRBD1 (5 bases). Trimming cost V 2 bases and J 5 bases, with 15 bases left between them. The CDR3 is made up of 15 amino acids. Germline V gene data show CDR1 as ENHRY and CDR2 as SYGVKD. CDR3 DNA sequence: TGTGCCATCAGTGAGGGTCCAGGGTATGGGGAGACCCAGTACTTC. Its translation is CAISEGPGYGETQYF.

The rearrangement links TRBV30 to TRBJ1-1, with unresolved D. The CDR3 has 13 amino acids. The V gene's germline CDR1 is GTSNPN and CDR2 SVGIG (reference sequence). V lost 7 bases and J lost 2, with 14 bases in between. CDR3 nucleotide sequence: TGTGCCTTTCATAGAGGGCCAAACACTGAAGCTTTCTTT. Amino acid sequence: CAFHRGPNTEAFF.

The chain combines TRBV5-5 with TRBJ1-2, with 8 positions matching TRBD1. Germline trimming cut 4 bases from V and 6 bases from J; bases unmatched to any gene: 17. CDR1 and CDR2 from the germline V gene are SGHKS and YYEKEE (reference sequence). The CDR3 totals 17 residues. The CDR3 DNA reads as TGTGCCAGCAGCGGGAGGGCGGGACAGGAATATACGGATGGCTACACCTTC. This codes for CASSGRAGQEYTDGYTF.